Shown below are 17 T cell receptor beta chains from a single sample sequenced in a study of CD8+ T cells in alopecia areata. Investigators isolated RNA and reverse transcribed it into cDNA to act as the sequencing template. Here immunoSEQ multiplex PCR was the method, and the copy in TCRdb shows in-frame clones only, minus some. The data hold 90,000 to 120,000 clones, with around 59% observed a single time. Material for sequencing was CD8+ T cells sorted from blood. Source of these receptors: a human donor in good health.

This clone was observed a single time. The gene calls are TRBV7-9 and TRBJ2-7; maybe TRBD1 (6 bases). Germline V gene lookup returns CDR1 SEHNR and CDR2 FQNEAQ (reference sequence). The CDR3 spans 14 residues. The V and J ends lost 1 base and 3 bases respectively, with 10 bases between them. For the CDR3, the DNA is TGTGCCAGCAGCTTAGTAGGGGGAGTCTACGAGCAGTACTTC. Protein sequence: CASSLVGGVYEQYF.

This clone showed up just a few times. The J gene is TRBJ1-4, the V gene TRBV15; D may be TRBD1 (5 bases). In germline, CDR1 is LNHNV, CDR2 YYDKDF (reference sequence). The CDR3 totals 12 residues. Trimming pared 1 base from V and 10 bases from J, leaving 7 bases between. As DNA, the CDR3 is TGTGCCACCAGCAGAGGCAGGGCAAAACTGTTTTTT. Its protein is CATSRGRAKLFF.

The chain joins TRBV4-1 to TRBJ1-2; 9 nucleotides align to TRBD1. Trimming removed 0 bases from V and 6 bases from J; junction bases left unmatched: 20. CDR3 length: 20 amino acids. Germline V CDR1 and CDR2: MGHRA, YSYEKL. CDR3 sequence (DNA): TGCGCCAGCAGCCAAGATTTTCGGGGGACAGGGAGGTTGTATTTCAATGGCTACACCTTC. It specifies CASSQDFRGTGRLYFNGYTF.

The rearrangement links TRBV4-3 to TRBJ2-1; D unclear. Germline lookup yields CDR1 LGHNA and CDR2 YSLEER. Trimming took 1 base from V and 2 from J, leaving 9 bases between them. CDR3 length equals 15 residues. The CDR3 loop reads CASSQVESAYNEQFF. CDR3 in DNA: TGCGCCAGCAGCCAAGTCGAGTCGGCCTACAATGAGCAGTTCTTC.

CDR3 DNA: TGTGCCAGCAGCTTAACGGGCAGGCTGAACACTGAAGCTTTCTTT. It is translated as CASSLTGRLNTEAFF. The rearrangement links TRBV7-3 to TRBJ1-1; D gene ambiguous. Germline V gene data show CDR1 as SGHTA and CDR2 as FQGTGA. The CDR3 extends over 15 amino acids. V lost 0 bases and J 0 bases, leaving 8 bases between the germline ends.

The J gene is TRBJ2-1, the V gene TRBV19; 10 positions match TRBD2. Germline V gives CDR1 LNHDA, CDR2 SQIVND (reference sequence). V shed 9 bases, J shed 5 bases, and the junction held 7 bases outside the gene matches. The CDR3 contains 14 residues. The CDR3 protein is CASSGLAANNEQFF. CDR3 nucleotide sequence: TGTGCCAGCTCAGGACTAGCGGCCAACAATGAGCAGTTCTTC.

The V call is TRBV6-5, the J call TRBJ1-2; maybe TRBD1 (6 bases). The germline V gene encodes CDR1 MNHEY and CDR2 SVGAGI. The CDR3 is made up of 14 amino acids. Trimming stripped 4 bases from V and 2 bases from J, with 11 bases between. CDR3 nucleotide sequence: TGTGCCAGCAGTTCTCAACAGGGAAACTATGGCTACACCTTC. This gives the protein CASSSQQGNYGYTF.

This clone has a handful of counts. J is TRBJ1-1 and V is TRBV19; the D gene is possibly TRBD1 (5 bases). Trimming took off 5 bases at V and 7 bases at J, with 8 bases between the two ends. Germline lookup yields CDR1 LNHDA and CDR2 SQIVND (reference sequence). This CDR3 region has 11 residues. CDR3 nucleotides: TGTGCCAGTAGTGGCAGGGTTGAAGCTTTCTTT. Encoded protein: CASSGRVEAFF.

The chain is built from TRBV7-3 and TRBJ2-2, with 9 bases lining up with TRBD2. This CDR3 has 16 amino acids. V lost 1 base, J lost 4 bases, and 4 bases stayed unmatched. Germline CDR1 and CDR2: SGHTA and FQGTGA. The CDR3 region is CASSLIAGASTGELFF. CDR3 in DNA: TGTGCCAGCAGCTTAATAGCGGGGGCCTCCACCGGGGAGCTGTTTTTT. Variable domain in full (rest from reference TRBV7-3 and TRBJ2-2): GAGVSQTPSNKVTEKGKYVELRCDPISGHTALYWYRQSLGQGPEFLIYFQGTGAADDSGLPNDRFFAVRPEGSVSTLKIQRTERGDSAVYLCASSLIAGASTGELFFGEGSRLTVL.

This clone was seen a handful of times. The chain carries TRBV18 and TRBJ2-7; D may match TRBD1 or TRBD2 (5 bases each). This CDR3 contains 13 residues. Germline CDR1 KGHSH, CDR2 LQKENI. Trimming left V 3 bases short and J 0 bases short, with 6 bases between. CDR3 amino acids: CASSPGTSYEQYF. The DNA of the CDR3 is TGTGCCAGCTCACCCGGGACCTCCTACGAGCAGTACTTC.

This clone was counted only a few times. CDR3 coding DNA: TGCGCCAGCAGCTTGATCGAGAGGGAGTCCTACAATGAGCAGTTCTTC. Protein sequence: CASSLIERESYNEQFF. V is TRBV5-1 and J is TRBJ2-1; D might be TRBD2 (5 bases). The germline CDR1 and CDR2 sequences are SGHRS and YFSETQ. Trimming shortened V by 1 base and J by 1 base, and 12 bases separated the two germline ends. The CDR3 covers 16 residues.

The J gene is TRBJ1-5, the V gene TRBV28; a possible D gene is TRBD1 (6 bases). The CDR3 loop spans 21 amino acids. V gave up 3 bases and J gave up 2 bases, with 29 bases separating them. The germline CDR1 and CDR2 sequences are MDHEN and SYDVKM. The CDR3 reads CASSLGAGAPVIISGNQPQHF. The CDR3 DNA reads TGTGCCAGCAGTTTGGGGGCGGGGGCGCCGGTTATTATAAGTGGCAATCAGCCCCAGCATTTT.

V is TRBV7-9 and J is TRBJ2-1; 13 nucleotides agree with TRBD2. Germline V gene sequence: CDR1 SEHNR, CDR2 FQNEAQ (reference sequence). V shed 4 bases, J shed 4 bases, and the junction held 4 bases outside the gene matches. The CDR3 has 16 residues. The CDR3 DNA reads TGTGCCAGCAGCTACGGACTAGCGGGGGTTTACAATGAGCAGTTCTTC. Protein: CASSYGLAGVYNEQFF.

This clone was detected once. The chain carries TRBV13 and TRBJ2-2; 11 nucleotides line up with TRBD1. This CDR3 comprises 16 residues. Germline V CDR1 and CDR2: PRHDT, FYEKMQ (reference sequence). V lost 5 bases to trimming and J lost 4 bases; unmatched junction nucleotides: 6. The CDR3 here is CASSTRTGGFTGELFF. The DNA of the CDR3 is TGTGCCAGCAGCACCCGGACAGGGGGCTTCACCGGGGAGCTGTTTTTT. The whole variable domain, filled in from reference TRBV13 and TRBJ2-2, reads AAGVIQSPRHLIKEKRETATLKCYPIPRHDTVYWYQQGPGQDPQFLISFYEKMQSDKGSIPDRFSAQQFSDYHSELNMSSLELGDSALYFCASSTRTGGFTGELFFGEGSRLTVL.

This chain uses TRBV5-1 with TRBJ2-7; 11 nucleotides align to TRBD2. The germline V gene encodes CDR1 SGHRS and CDR2 YFSETQ. V shed 4 bases, J shed 4 bases, and the junction held 7 bases outside the gene matches. This CDR3 has 15 amino acids. DNA for the CDR3: TGCGCCAGCAGCCCAACTAGCGGGGGCCTATACGAGCAGTACTTC. This encodes CASSPTSGGLYEQYF. Full variable domain (remainder filled in from reference TRBV5-1 and TRBJ2-7): KAGVTQTPRYLIKTRGQQVTLSCSPISGHRSVSWYQQTPGQGLQFLFEYFSETQRNKGNFPGRFSGRQFSNSRSEMNVSTLELGDSALYLCASSPTSGGLYEQYFGPGTRLTVT.

The chain carries TRBV4-2 and TRBJ2-5; D is perhaps TRBD2 (6 bases). Trimming removed 4 bases from V and 2 bases from J, with 14 bases in between. The germline gives CDR1 LGHNA, CDR2 YNFKEQ. The CDR3 is 15 amino acids. CDR3: CASSPSAGTQETQYF. CDR3 coding DNA: TGTGCCAGCAGCCCAAGCGCAGGGACTCAAGAGACCCAGTACTTC.

This clone was counted ten times or more. The chain has TRBV19 and TRBJ1-1; D remains unclear. The CDR3 is made up of 13 amino acids. Germline V gene data show CDR1 as LNHDA and CDR2 as SQIVND (reference sequence). V was shortened by 3 bases and J by 8 bases, with 13 bases between the two germline ends. The CDR3 DNA follows: TGTGCCAGTAGTATGGTAGGGAGAACCGAAGCTTTCTTT. Amino acid sequence: CASSMVGRTEAFF.